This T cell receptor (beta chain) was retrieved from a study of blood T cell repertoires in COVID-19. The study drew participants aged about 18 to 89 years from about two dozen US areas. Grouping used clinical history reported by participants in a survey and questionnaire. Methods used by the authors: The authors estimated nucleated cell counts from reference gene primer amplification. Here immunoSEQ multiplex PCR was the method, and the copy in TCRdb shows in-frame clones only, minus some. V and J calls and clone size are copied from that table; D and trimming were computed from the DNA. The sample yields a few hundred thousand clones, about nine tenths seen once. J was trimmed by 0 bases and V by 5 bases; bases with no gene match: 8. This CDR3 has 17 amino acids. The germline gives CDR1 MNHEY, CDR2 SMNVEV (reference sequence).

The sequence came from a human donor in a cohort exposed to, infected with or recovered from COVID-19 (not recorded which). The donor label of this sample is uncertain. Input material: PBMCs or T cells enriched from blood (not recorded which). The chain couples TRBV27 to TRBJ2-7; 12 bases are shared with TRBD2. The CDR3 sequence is CASSPLGLAGSSYEQYF. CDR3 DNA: TGTGCCAGCAGTCCGCTTGGACTAGCGGGAAGCTCCTACGAGCAGTACTTC.